Listed below are T cell receptor beta chains from one sample, sequenced in a study of early T cells in non-severe SARS-CoV-2 infection. MiXCR, applied by TCRdb to the 5' RACE reads, yields one record per CDR3 protein. The sample carries tens of thousands of distinct CDR3 sequences, roughly 6.6% recorded once. Material: whole blood. These receptors originate from an adult who was a healthcare worker with PCR-confirmed SARS-CoV-2 infection or an uninfected control (not recorded which). The CDR3 runs from the conserved cysteine through the conserved F or W. Fields, in order: CDR3 length, D gene, V gene, J gene, clone size, CDR3 DNA, CDR3 protein. A D gene is named only where the DNA matches it firmly. Clone size appears in some rows only: once, few, many, or a class for an expanded clone.

cdr3_length: 14; d_call: TRBD1; v_call: TRBV20-1; j_call: TRBJ2-2; clone_size: few; cdr3_nt: TGCAGTGCTGTCCGGGACAGGGGGTCCGGGGAGCTGTTTTTT; cdr3_aa: CSAVRDRGSGELFF
cdr3_length: 11; d_call: NA; v_call: TRBV30; j_call: TRBJ1-1; clone_size: many; cdr3_nt: TGTGCCTGGCGGACGGCCACTGAAGCTTTCTTT; cdr3_aa: CAWRTATEAFF
cdr3_length: 13; d_call: TRBD1; v_call: TRBV12-3/TRBV12-4; j_call: TRBJ1-5; clone_size: many; cdr3_nt: TGTGCCAGCAGTCGACAGGGCGGACAGCCCCAGCATTTT; cdr3_aa: CASSRQGGQPQHF
cdr3_length: 17; d_call: NA; v_call: TRBV6-2/TRBV6-3; j_call: TRBJ1-5; clone_size: many; cdr3_nt: TGTGCCAGCACTTTATCGGTGGGGGATTCAAGCAATCAGCCCCAGCATTTT; cdr3_aa: CASTLSVGDSSNQPQHF
cdr3_length: 14; d_call: TRBD2; v_call: TRBV6-4; j_call: TRBJ2-1; clone_size: few; cdr3_nt: TGTGCCAGCAGTGTCGGCGGGAGGGCCGATGAGCAGTTCTTC; cdr3_aa: CASSVGGRADEQFF
cdr3_length: 14; d_call: NA; v_call: TRBV6-1; j_call: TRBJ1-2; clone_size: NA; cdr3_nt: TGTGCCAGCAGCGGACAGTCCACGACCTATGGCTACACCTTC; cdr3_aa: CASSGQSTTYGYTF
cdr3_length: 13; d_call: NA; v_call: TRBV20-1; j_call: TRBJ1-4; clone_size: many; cdr3_nt: TGCAGTGCCGCGGAGGCAACTAATGAAAAACTGTTTTTT; cdr3_aa: CSAAEATNEKLFF
cdr3_length: 15; d_call: NA; v_call: TRBV28; j_call: TRBJ2-7; clone_size: NA; cdr3_nt: TGTGCCACCTCCGGCGGTGATGGGGGCTTCTACGAGCAGTACTTC; cdr3_aa: CATSGGDGGFYEQYF
cdr3_length: 13; d_call: NA; v_call: TRBV18; j_call: TRBJ1-5; clone_size: many; cdr3_nt: TGTGCCAGCTCACCGATGAGCAATCAGCCCCAGCATTTT; cdr3_aa: CASSPMSNQPQHF
cdr3_length: 13; d_call: NA; v_call: TRBV7-2; j_call: TRBJ2-7; clone_size: many; cdr3_nt: TGTGCCAGCAGCTTAAACGGCGCCTACGAGCAGTACTTC; cdr3_aa: CASSLNGAYEQYF
cdr3_length: 14; d_call: NA; v_call: TRBV4-3; j_call: TRBJ1-2; clone_size: many; cdr3_nt: TGCGCCAGCAGCCAAGACGGCAGGAACTATGGCTACACCTTC; cdr3_aa: CASSQDGRNYGYTF
cdr3_length: 13; d_call: TRBD1; v_call: TRBV6-5; j_call: TRBJ2-7; clone_size: many; cdr3_nt: TGTGCCAGCAGCCGGGGACAGGAGCTTAAGCAGTACTTC; cdr3_aa: CASSRGQELKQYF
cdr3_length: 14; d_call: NA; v_call: TRBV12-3/TRBV12-4; j_call: TRBJ1-3; clone_size: many; cdr3_nt: TGTGCCAGCAGTTTAGCGGCGGGGCGAAACACCATATATTTT; cdr3_aa: CASSLAAGRNTIYF
cdr3_length: 14; d_call: NA; v_call: TRBV29-1; j_call: TRBJ2-4; clone_size: many; cdr3_nt: TGCAGCGCCGAAATCCTAGCGAAGGGGAACATTCAGTACTTC; cdr3_aa: CSAEILAKGNIQYF
cdr3_length: 14; d_call: NA; v_call: TRBV12-3/TRBV12-4; j_call: TRBJ2-1; clone_size: many; cdr3_nt: TGTGCCATCGGGGAGGCACCCTCTTACAATGAGCAGTTCTTC; cdr3_aa: CAIGEAPSYNEQFF
cdr3_length: 15; d_call: TRBD2; v_call: TRBV11-3; j_call: TRBJ2-2; clone_size: many; cdr3_nt: TGTGCCAGCAGCTTTGCGGGGGATCATGCCGGGGAGCTGTTTTTT; cdr3_aa: CASSFAGDHAGELFF
cdr3_length: 14; d_call: NA; v_call: TRBV2; j_call: TRBJ1-2; clone_size: many; cdr3_nt: TGTGCCAGCACCCTTCGGGGGGGGGCTGGAGGCTACACCTTC; cdr3_aa: CASTLRGGAGGYTF
cdr3_length: 16; d_call: TRBD1; v_call: TRBV7-6; j_call: TRBJ1-4; clone_size: many; cdr3_nt: TGTGCCAGCAGCCCACTAATCGACAGGGGGCTTCAAAAACTGTTTTTT; cdr3_aa: CASSPLIDRGLQKLFF
cdr3_length: 14; d_call: NA; v_call: TRBV7-9; j_call: TRBJ2-1; clone_size: NA; cdr3_nt: TGTGCCAGCAGCTTAAGCGACTTTGTGCCGAGTCCGTTCTTC; cdr3_aa: CASSLSDFVPSPFF
cdr3_length: 13; d_call: NA; v_call: TRBV5-1; j_call: TRBJ2-1; clone_size: many; cdr3_nt: TGCGCCAGCAGCTTCTCCATTGACAATGAGCAGTTCTTC; cdr3_aa: CASSFSIDNEQFF
cdr3_length: 11; d_call: NA; v_call: TRBV29-1; j_call: TRBJ1-1; clone_size: many; cdr3_nt: TGCAGCGTTGATCGGGGGACTGAAGCTTTCTTT; cdr3_aa: CSVDRGTEAFF
cdr3_length: 17; d_call: TRBD2; v_call: TRBV9; j_call: TRBJ2-1; clone_size: many; cdr3_nt: TGTGCCAGCAGCGTAGGAGGGCGGGGGGGTAGCCCTAACAGGCAGTTCTTC; cdr3_aa: CASSVGGRGGSPNRQFF
cdr3_length: 14; d_call: TRBD1; v_call: TRBV30; j_call: TRBJ1-4; clone_size: many; cdr3_nt: TGTGCCTGGACAGGGGGCTTAACTAATGAAAAACTGTTTTTT; cdr3_aa: CAWTGGLTNEKLFF
cdr3_length: 14; d_call: NA; v_call: TRBV6-5; j_call: TRBJ2-7; clone_size: many; cdr3_nt: TGTGCCAGCAGTTACTCGAGCGTAGACTACGAGCAGTACTTC; cdr3_aa: CASSYSSVDYEQYF
cdr3_length: 15; d_call: NA; v_call: TRBV7-2; j_call: TRBJ1-4; clone_size: many; cdr3_nt: TGTGCCAGCAGCCCCCGAAGGGGGAGGATTGAAAAACTGTTTTTT; cdr3_aa: CASSPRRGRIEKLFF
cdr3_length: 16; d_call: TRBD2; v_call: TRBV19; j_call: TRBJ2-5; clone_size: many; cdr3_nt: TGTGCCAGTAGTCCCAAGGGGACTAGAATTCGAGAGACCCAGTACTTC; cdr3_aa: CASSPKGTRIRETQYF
cdr3_length: 13; d_call: TRBD1; v_call: TRBV9; j_call: TRBJ2-7; clone_size: many; cdr3_nt: TGTGCCAGCAGCGCCACAGGGGGAGGCGAGCAGTACTTC; cdr3_aa: CASSATGGGEQYF
cdr3_length: 14; d_call: NA; v_call: TRBV29-1; j_call: TRBJ2-1; clone_size: many; cdr3_nt: TGCAGCGTTGTAGGGCTAGGCGGATCCAATGAGCAGTTCTTC; cdr3_aa: CSVVGLGGSNEQFF
cdr3_length: 14; d_call: NA; v_call: TRBV24-1; j_call: TRBJ2-3; clone_size: many; cdr3_nt: TGTGCCACCAGTGACCTGACGAAAACAGATACGCAGTATTTT; cdr3_aa: CATSDLTKTDTQYF
cdr3_length: 13; d_call: TRBD1; v_call: TRBV12-3/TRBV12-4; j_call: TRBJ1-1; clone_size: many; cdr3_nt: TGTGCCAGAATGGGACAGGGCGGCACTGAAGCTTTCTTT; cdr3_aa: CARMGQGGTEAFF
cdr3_length: 15; d_call: NA; v_call: TRBV5-4; j_call: TRBJ2-3; clone_size: few; cdr3_nt: TGTGCCAGCAGCTTGGAGATTAGGGAGACAGATACGCAGTATTTT; cdr3_aa: CASSLEIRETDTQYF
cdr3_length: 13; d_call: NA; v_call: TRBV7-2; j_call: TRBJ2-7; clone_size: many; cdr3_nt: TGTGCCAGCAGCTTAAGCAGCTCCTACGAGCAGTACTTC; cdr3_aa: CASSLSSSYEQYF
cdr3_length: 14; d_call: NA; v_call: TRBV5-5; j_call: TRBJ1-6; clone_size: NA; cdr3_nt: TGTGCCAGCAGCTTACGGGACGGAAATTCACCCCTCCACTTT; cdr3_aa: CASSLRDGNSPLHF
cdr3_length: 16; d_call: TRBD1; v_call: TRBV20-1; j_call: TRBJ1-2; clone_size: few; cdr3_nt: TGCAGTGCGATCGCCGGGACAGGGTCGATATTCTATGGCTACACCTTC; cdr3_aa: CSAIAGTGSIFYGYTF
cdr3_length: 14; d_call: TRBD1; v_call: TRBV12-3/TRBV12-4; j_call: TRBJ1-5; clone_size: many; cdr3_nt: TGTGCCAGCAGTGCGACAGGGGGTAATCAGCCCCAGCATTTT; cdr3_aa: CASSATGGNQPQHF
cdr3_length: 17; d_call: NA; v_call: TRBV6-5; j_call: TRBJ1-5; clone_size: many; cdr3_nt: TGTGCCAGCAGTTCCACAAGTCCGGGACATAGCAATCAGCCCCAGCATTTT; cdr3_aa: CASSSTSPGHSNQPQHF
cdr3_length: 11; d_call: NA; v_call: TRBV7-2; j_call: TRBJ2-7; clone_size: many; cdr3_nt: TGTGCCAGCAGCGACCGCTACGAGCAGTACTTC; cdr3_aa: CASSDRYEQYF
cdr3_length: 14; d_call: NA; v_call: TRBV6-6; j_call: TRBJ1-6; clone_size: many; cdr3_nt: TGTGCCAGCAGTTACGGAGGGCTGAATTCACCCCTCCACTTT; cdr3_aa: CASSYGGLNSPLHF
cdr3_length: 15; d_call: NA; v_call: TRBV19; j_call: TRBJ1-6; clone_size: few; cdr3_nt: TGTGCCAGCAAGGGCGGCGGCCTCTATAATTCACCCCTCCACTTT; cdr3_aa: CASKGGGLYNSPLHF
cdr3_length: 15; d_call: NA; v_call: TRBV7-2; j_call: TRBJ2-1; clone_size: once; cdr3_nt: TGTGCCAGCAGCTTAGACAGGGCCCTCAACAATGAGCAGTTCTTC; cdr3_aa: CASSLDRALNNEQFF
cdr3_length: 13; d_call: NA; v_call: TRBV7-2; j_call: TRBJ2-5; clone_size: many; cdr3_nt: TGTGCCAGCGTGCAGGGTTCGCGAGAGACCCAGTACTTC; cdr3_aa: CASVQGSRETQYF
cdr3_length: 16; d_call: NA; v_call: TRBV3-1; j_call: TRBJ1-1; clone_size: few; cdr3_nt: TGTGCCAGCAGTAAGGCCAGCCCGGGGGCTATTACTGAAGCTTTCTTT; cdr3_aa: CASSKASPGAITEAFF
cdr3_length: 12; d_call: NA; v_call: TRBV18; j_call: TRBJ1-1; clone_size: many; cdr3_nt: TGTGCCAGCTGGTCCCCGAACACTGAAGCTTTCTTT; cdr3_aa: CASWSPNTEAFF
cdr3_length: 14; d_call: TRBD2; v_call: TRBV6-2/TRBV6-3; j_call: TRBJ2-7; clone_size: few; cdr3_nt: TGTGCCAGCAGTGGACTAGCGGGGGGATACGAGCAGTACTTC; cdr3_aa: CASSGLAGGYEQYF
cdr3_length: 14; d_call: NA; v_call: TRBV11-2; j_call: TRBJ2-7; clone_size: few; cdr3_nt: TGTGCCAGCAGCTTAGGACTCCCTCTCTACGAGCAGTACTTC; cdr3_aa: CASSLGLPLYEQYF